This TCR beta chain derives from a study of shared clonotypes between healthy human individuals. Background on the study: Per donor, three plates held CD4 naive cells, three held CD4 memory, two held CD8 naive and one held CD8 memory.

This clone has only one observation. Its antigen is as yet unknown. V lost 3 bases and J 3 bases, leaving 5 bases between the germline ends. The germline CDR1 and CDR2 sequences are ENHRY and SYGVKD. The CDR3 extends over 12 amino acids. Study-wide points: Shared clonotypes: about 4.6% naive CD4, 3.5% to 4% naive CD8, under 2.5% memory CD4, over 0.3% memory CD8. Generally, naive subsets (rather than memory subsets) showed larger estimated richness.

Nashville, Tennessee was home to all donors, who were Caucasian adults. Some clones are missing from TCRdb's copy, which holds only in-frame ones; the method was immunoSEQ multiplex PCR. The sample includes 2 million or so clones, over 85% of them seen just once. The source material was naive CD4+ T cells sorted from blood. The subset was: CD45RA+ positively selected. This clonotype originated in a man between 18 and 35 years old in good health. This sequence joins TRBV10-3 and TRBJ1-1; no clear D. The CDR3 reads CAISDFDTEAFF. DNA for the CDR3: TGTGCCATCAGTGACTTCGACACTGAAGCTTTCTTT.